Listed below are T cell receptor beta chains from one sample, sequenced in a study of blood T cell repertoires in COVID-19. TCRdb's copy holds only in-frame clones and misses some; the assay was immunoSEQ multiplex PCR. The repertoire holds 30,000 to 45,000 clones, with more than 85% as singletons. The sample taken for sequencing was peripheral blood. These receptors were obtained from a man aged 65-85 years with acute or convalescent COVID-19. CDR3s include the opening cysteine and the closing phenylalanine or tryptophan. Fields, in order: D gene, clone size, V gene, J gene, CDR3 protein, CDR3 DNA. The D gene is left open where the match is weak. Clone sizes are given selectively: once, few, many, or a class where the clone is expanded.

D gene: TRBD1
clone size: -
V gene: TRBV5-1
J gene: TRBJ2-2
CDR3 protein: CASSYGVTGVTGELFF
CDR3 DNA: TGCGCCAGCAGCTACGGAGTGACAGGGGTGACCGGGGAGCTGTTTTTT

D gene: TRBD2
clone size: once
V gene: TRBV5-4
J gene: TRBJ2-5
CDR3 protein: CASSPSGSRETQYF
CDR3 DNA: TGTGCCAGCAGCCCAAGCGGGAGCCGAGAGACCCAGTACTTC

D gene: -
clone size: -
V gene: TRBV7-6
J gene: TRBJ2-7
CDR3 protein: CASSPPGVYEQYF
CDR3 DNA: TGTGCCAGCAGCCCCCCCGGGGTTTACGAGCAGTACTTC

D gene: -
clone size: once
V gene: TRBV9
J gene: TRBJ2-1
CDR3 protein: CASSVAWQGSYNEQFF
CDR3 DNA: TGTGCCAGCAGCGTAGCTTGGCAGGGAAGCTACAATGAGCAGTTCTTC

D gene: TRBD1
clone size: once
V gene: TRBV6-2/TRBV6-3
J gene: TRBJ1-2
CDR3 protein: CASSYPGGPGDGYTF
CDR3 DNA: TGTGCCAGCAGTTACCCAGGGGGCCCGGGCGATGGCTACACCTTC

D gene: -
clone size: -
V gene: TRBV7-2
J gene: TRBJ1-2
CDR3 protein: CASSFADRNYGYTF
CDR3 DNA: TGTGCCAGCAGCTTCGCCGACAGGAATTATGGCTACACCTTC

D gene: -
clone size: -
V gene: TRBV18
J gene: TRBJ1-5
CDR3 protein: CASSSRGGDQPQHF
CDR3 DNA: TGTGCCAGCTCTTCCCGCGGGGGGGATCAGCCCCAGCATTTT

D gene: TRBD2
clone size: -
V gene: TRBV3-1/TRBV3-2
J gene: TRBJ2-7
CDR3 protein: CASSQGIAGDWYF
CDR3 DNA: TGTGCCAGCAGCCAAGGAATAGCGGGAGATTGGTACTTC

D gene: -
clone size: -
V gene: TRBV5-1
J gene: TRBJ2-3
CDR3 protein: CASSLAGVRDTQYF
CDR3 DNA: TGCGCCAGCAGCTTGGCAGGCGTGAGAGATACGCAGTATTTT

D gene: -
clone size: -
V gene: TRBV7-2
J gene: TRBJ2-2
CDR3 protein: CASTLGLGGTRAGELFF
CDR3 DNA: TGTGCCAGCACCCTTGGTCTTGGAGGCACAAGAGCCGGGGAGCTGTTTTTT

D gene: -
clone size: -
V gene: TRBV6-2/TRBV6-3
J gene: TRBJ1-1
CDR3 protein: CASSYPGHINSEAFF
CDR3 DNA: TGTGCCAGCAGTTACCCCGGACACATTAACTCTGAAGCTTTCTTT

D gene: TRBD2
clone size: -
V gene: TRBV5-4
J gene: TRBJ2-5
CDR3 protein: CASSIRTSGQETQYF
CDR3 DNA: TGTGCCAGCAGCATACGGACTAGCGGACAAGAGACCCAGTACTTC

D gene: TRBD2
clone size: -
V gene: TRBV29-1
J gene: TRBJ2-1
CDR3 protein: CSATSGSVNEQFF
CDR3 DNA: TGCAGCGCCACCAGCGGGAGTGTAAATGAGCAGTTCTTC